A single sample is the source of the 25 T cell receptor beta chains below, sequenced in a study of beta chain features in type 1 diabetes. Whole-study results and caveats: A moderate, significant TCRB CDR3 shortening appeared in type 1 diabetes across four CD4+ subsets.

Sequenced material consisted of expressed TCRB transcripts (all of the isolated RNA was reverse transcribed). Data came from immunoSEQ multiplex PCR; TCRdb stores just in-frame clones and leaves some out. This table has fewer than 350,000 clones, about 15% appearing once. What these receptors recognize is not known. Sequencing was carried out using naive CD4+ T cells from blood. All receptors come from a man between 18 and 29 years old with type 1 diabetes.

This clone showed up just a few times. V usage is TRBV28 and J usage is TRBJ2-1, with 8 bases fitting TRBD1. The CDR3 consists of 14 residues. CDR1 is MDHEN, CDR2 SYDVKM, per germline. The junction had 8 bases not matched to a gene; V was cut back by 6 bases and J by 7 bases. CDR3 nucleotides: TGTGCCAGCAGCCCGGGACAGGTATTGAATGAGCAGTTCTTC. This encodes CASSPGQVLNEQFF.

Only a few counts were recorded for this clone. CDR3 sequence: CASSPPGLDYGYTF. CDR3 in DNA: TGTGCCAGCTCACCACCGGGGCTGGACTATGGCTACACCTTC. The V gene is TRBV18, the J gene TRBJ1-2, with a possible D match to TRBD1 (5 bases). Germline assignment: CDR1 KGHSH and CDR2 LQKENI. Deletions cut 0 bases from V and 3 bases from J, with 8 bases between. The CDR3 sequence is 14 residues long.

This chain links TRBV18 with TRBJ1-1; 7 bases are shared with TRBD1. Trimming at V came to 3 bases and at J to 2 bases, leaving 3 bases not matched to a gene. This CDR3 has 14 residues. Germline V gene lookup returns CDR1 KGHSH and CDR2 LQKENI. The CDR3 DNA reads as TGTGCCAGCTCACCTCGGGACAGCAACACTGAAGCTTTCTTT. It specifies CASSPRDSNTEAFF.

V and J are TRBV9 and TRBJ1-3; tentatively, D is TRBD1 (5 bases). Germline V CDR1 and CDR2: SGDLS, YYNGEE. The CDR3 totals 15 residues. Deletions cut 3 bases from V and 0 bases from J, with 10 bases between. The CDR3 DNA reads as TGTGCCAGCAGCGCGGACATCTTCTCTGGAAACACCATATATTTT. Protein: CASSADIFSGNTIYF.

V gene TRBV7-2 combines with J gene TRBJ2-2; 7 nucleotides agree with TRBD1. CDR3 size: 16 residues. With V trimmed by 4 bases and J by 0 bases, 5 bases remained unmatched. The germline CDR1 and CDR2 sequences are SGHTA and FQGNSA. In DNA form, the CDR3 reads TGTGCCAGCAGCTCGTACAGGGGCGCGAACACCGGGGAGCTGTTTTTT. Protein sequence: CASSSYRGANTGELFF. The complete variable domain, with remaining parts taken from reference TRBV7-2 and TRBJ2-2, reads GAGVSQSPSNKVTEKGKDVELRCDPISGHTALYWYRQSLGQGLEFLIYFQGNSAPDKSGLPSDRFSAERTGGSVSTLTIQRTQQEDSAVYLCASSSYRGANTGELFFGEGSRLTVL.

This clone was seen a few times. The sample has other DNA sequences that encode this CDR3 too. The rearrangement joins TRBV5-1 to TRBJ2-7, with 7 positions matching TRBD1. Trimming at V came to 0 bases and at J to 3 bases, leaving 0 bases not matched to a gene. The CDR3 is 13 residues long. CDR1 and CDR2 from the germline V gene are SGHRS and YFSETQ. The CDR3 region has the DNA TGCGCCAGCAGCTTGGACAGGGGCTACGAGCAGTACTTC. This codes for CASSLDRGYEQYF.

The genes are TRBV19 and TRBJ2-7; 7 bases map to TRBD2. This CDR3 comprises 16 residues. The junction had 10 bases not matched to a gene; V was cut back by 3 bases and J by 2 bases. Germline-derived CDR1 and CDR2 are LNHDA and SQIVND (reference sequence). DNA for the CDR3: TGTGCCAGTAGTATCGTGGCTAGCGGAGGAACCTACGAGCAGTACTTC. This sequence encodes CASSIVASGGTYEQYF.

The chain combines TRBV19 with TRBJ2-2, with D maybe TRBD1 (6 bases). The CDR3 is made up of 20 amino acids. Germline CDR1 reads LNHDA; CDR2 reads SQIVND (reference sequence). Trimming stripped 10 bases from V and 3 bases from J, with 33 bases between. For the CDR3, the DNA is TGTGCCACCCTCAGACCTATCGGCAGGGGTACCAACGGGCACACCGGGGAGCTGTTTTTT. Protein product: CATLRPIGRGTNGHTGELFF. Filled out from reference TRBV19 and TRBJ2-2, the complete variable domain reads DGGITQSPKYLFRKEGQNVTLSCEQNLNHDAMYWYRQDPGQGLRLIYYSQIVNDFQKGDIAEGYSVSREKKESFPLTVTSAQKNPTAFYLCATLRPIGRGTNGHTGELFFGEGSRLTVL.

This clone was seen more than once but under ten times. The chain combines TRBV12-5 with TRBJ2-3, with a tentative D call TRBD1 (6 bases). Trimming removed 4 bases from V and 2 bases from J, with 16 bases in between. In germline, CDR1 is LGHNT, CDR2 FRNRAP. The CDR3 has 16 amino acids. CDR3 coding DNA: TGTGCTAGTGGTTCTCCGACAGGAAGGCACACAGATACGCAGTATTTT. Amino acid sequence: CASGSPTGRHTDTQYF.

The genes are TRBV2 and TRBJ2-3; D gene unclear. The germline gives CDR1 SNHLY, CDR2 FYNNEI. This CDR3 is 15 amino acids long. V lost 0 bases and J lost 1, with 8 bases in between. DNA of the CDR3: TGTGCCAGCAGTGAAGCGTCCCGCGGCACAGATACGCAGTATTTT. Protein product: CASSEASRGTDTQYF.

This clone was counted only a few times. CDR3 sequence: CASSVDTNNYGYTF. In nucleotides, the CDR3 is TGTGCCAGCAGCGTAGACACTAATAACTATGGCTACACCTTC. The chain employs TRBV9 and TRBJ1-2; D is unresolved. Between the trimmed V and J ends, which lost 0 bases and 1 base, there was a span of 7 bases. The CDR3 contains 14 residues. CDR1 and CDR2 (germline): SGDLS, YYNGEE. The entire variable domain, with the rest obtained from reference TRBV9 and TRBJ1-2, is as follows: DSGVTQTPKHLITATGQRVTLRCSPRSGDLSVYWYQQSLDQGLQFLIQYYNGEERAKGNILERFSAQQFPDLHSELNLSSLELGDSALYFCASSVDTNNYGYTFGSGTRLTVV.

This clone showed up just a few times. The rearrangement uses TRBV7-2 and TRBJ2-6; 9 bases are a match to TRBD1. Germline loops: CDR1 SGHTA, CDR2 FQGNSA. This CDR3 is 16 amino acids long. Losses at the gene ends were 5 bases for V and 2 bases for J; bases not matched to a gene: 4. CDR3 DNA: TGTGCCAGCAGCCGTACAGGGGGCGCTGGGGCCAACGTCCTGACTTTC. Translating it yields CASSRTGGAGANVLTF.

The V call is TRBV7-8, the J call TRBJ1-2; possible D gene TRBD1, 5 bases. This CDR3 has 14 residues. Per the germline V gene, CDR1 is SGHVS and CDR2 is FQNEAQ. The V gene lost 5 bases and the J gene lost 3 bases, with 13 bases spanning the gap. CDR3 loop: CASSRTGSDYGYTF. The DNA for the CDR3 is TGTGCCAGCAGCCGCACAGGTTCCGACTATGGCTACACCTTC.

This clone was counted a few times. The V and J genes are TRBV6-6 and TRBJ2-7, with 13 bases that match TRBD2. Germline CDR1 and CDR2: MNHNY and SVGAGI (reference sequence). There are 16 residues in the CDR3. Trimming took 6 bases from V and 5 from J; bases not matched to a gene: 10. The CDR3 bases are TGTGCCAGCAGCCCCGACCGACTAGCGGGAGGCCACGAGCAGTACTTC. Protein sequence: CASSPDRLAGGHEQYF.

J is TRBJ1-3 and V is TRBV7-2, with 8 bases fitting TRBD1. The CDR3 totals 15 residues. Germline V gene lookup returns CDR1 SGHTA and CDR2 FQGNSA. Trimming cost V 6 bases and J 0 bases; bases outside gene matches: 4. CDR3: CASSLQGASGNTIYF. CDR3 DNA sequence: TGTGCCAGCAGTTTGCAGGGGGCCTCTGGAAACACCATATATTTT.

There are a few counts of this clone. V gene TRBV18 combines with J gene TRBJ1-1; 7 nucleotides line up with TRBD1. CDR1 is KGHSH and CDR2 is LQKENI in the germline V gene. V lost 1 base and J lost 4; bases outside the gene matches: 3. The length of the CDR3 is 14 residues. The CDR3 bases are TGTGCCAGCTCACCACAGGGACAGCCCACTGAAGCTTTCTTT. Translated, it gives CASSPQGQPTEAFF.

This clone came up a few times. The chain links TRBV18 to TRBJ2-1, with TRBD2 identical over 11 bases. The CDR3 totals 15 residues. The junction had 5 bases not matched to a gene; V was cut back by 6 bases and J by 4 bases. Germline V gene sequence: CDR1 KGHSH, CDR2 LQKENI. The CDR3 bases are TGTGCCAGCTCCTCCGGGACTAGCGGTTACAATGAGCAGTTCTTC. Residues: CASSSGTSGYNEQFF.

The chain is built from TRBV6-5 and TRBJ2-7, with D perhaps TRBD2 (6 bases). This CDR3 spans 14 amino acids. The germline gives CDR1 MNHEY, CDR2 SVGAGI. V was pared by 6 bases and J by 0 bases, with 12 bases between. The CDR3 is CASSRDFSSYEQYF. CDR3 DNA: TGTGCCAGCAGCCGGGACTTCAGCTCCTACGAGCAGTACTTC.

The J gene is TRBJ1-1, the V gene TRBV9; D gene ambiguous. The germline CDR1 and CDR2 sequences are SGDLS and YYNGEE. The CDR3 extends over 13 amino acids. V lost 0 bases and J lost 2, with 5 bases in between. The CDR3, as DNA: TGTGCCAGCAGCGTAGATACAAACACTGAAGCTTTCTTT. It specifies CASSVDTNTEAFF.

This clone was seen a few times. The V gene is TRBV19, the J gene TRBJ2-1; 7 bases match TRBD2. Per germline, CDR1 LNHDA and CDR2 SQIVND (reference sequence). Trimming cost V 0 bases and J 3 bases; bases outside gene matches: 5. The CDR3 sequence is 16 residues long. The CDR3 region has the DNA TGTGCCAGTAGTATAGACGACGGGGGGTTCTACAATGAGCAGTTCTTC. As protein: CASSIDDGGFYNEQFF.

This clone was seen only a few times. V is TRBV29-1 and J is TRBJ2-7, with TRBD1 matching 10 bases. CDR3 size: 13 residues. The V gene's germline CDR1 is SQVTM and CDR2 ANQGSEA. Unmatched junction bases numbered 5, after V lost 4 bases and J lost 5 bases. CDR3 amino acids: CSVGGQGTHEQYF. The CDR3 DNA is TGCAGCGTTGGGGGACAGGGGACCCACGAGCAGTACTTC.

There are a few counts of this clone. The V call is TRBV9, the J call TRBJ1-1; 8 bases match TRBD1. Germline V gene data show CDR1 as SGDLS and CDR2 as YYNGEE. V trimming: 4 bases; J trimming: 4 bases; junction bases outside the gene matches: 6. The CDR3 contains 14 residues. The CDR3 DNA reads TGTGCCAGCAGCACCCGACAGGGGCTCACTGAAGCTTTCTTT. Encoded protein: CASSTRQGLTEAFF.

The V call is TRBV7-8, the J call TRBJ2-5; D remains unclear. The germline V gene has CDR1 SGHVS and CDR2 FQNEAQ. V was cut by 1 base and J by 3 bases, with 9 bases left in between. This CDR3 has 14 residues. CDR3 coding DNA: TGTGCCAGCAGCTTAGTTATTCGCGAAGAGACCCAGTACTTC. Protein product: CASSLVIREETQYF.

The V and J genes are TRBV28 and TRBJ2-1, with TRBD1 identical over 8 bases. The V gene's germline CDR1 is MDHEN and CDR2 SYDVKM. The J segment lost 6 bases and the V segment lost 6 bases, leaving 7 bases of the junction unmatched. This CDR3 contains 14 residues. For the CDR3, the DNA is TGTGCCAGCAGATCGACAGGGGCTCCCAATGAGCAGTTCTTC. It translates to CASRSTGAPNEQFF.

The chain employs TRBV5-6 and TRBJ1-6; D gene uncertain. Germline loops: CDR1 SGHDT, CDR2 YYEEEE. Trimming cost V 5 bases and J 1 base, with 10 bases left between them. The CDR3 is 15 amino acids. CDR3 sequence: CASRPGWSYNSPLHF. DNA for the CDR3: TGTGCCAGCAGGCCCGGGTGGTCCTATAATTCACCCCTCCACTTT.